Here is one T cell receptor beta chain with its context. The antigen remains undetermined. V was clipped by 7 bases and J by 7 bases, with 17 bases between them. Per germline, CDR1 MNHEY and CDR2 SMNVEV (reference sequence). The CDR3 extends over 13 amino acids. The assay was immunoSEQ multiplex PCR, and TCRdb's table has in-frame clones only and misses some. The sample includes approximately 40,000 clones, 70% to 90% of them seen just once. These data are taken from a study of OX40 agonist ivuxolimab in advanced cancers. Overall study findings and caveats: The work left the antigen specificity of expanded peripheral T cells undetermined. In CD8+ T cells, expanded clones were on average more numerous than in CD4+.

Exclusion applied to patients with autoimmune disease history or systemic immunosuppression. The genes are TRBV27 and TRBJ2-7; D call uncertain. The specimen was CD4+ or CD8+ T cells sorted from blood, collected in a trial of the OX40 agonist ivuxolimab. The sequence derives from an adult with an advanced solid tumor such as melanoma, head and neck, liver or kidney cancer. The CDR3 DNA reads TGTGCCAGCATAGGTGGCGCTCCCTGGGAGCAGTACTTC. The encoded protein is CASIGGAPWEQYF.